The present TCR beta chain was sequenced within a study of OX40 agonist ivuxolimab in advanced cancers. Study-wide background: Three partial responders included one hepatocellular carcinoma patient and two cutaneous melanoma patients.

TCRdb's table, derived via immunoSEQ multiplex PCR, lists solely in-frame clones and lacks some. Of about 22,000 clones listed, approximately 84% were seen once; the top ten hold roughly 30%. This clone was seen just once. The CDR3 length is 15 residues. The germline V gene has CDR1 SEHNR and CDR2 FQNEAQ (reference sequence). Losses at the gene ends were 4 bases for V and 7 bases for J; bases not matched to a gene: 7. Sequenced here: CD4+ or CD8+ T cells sorted from blood, sampled in a trial of the OX40 agonist ivuxolimab. This rearrangement joins TRBV7-9 to TRBJ2-1; 10 positions match TRBD2. The clonotype originates from an adult with an advanced solid tumor such as melanoma, head and neck, liver or kidney cancer. The chain's CDR3 is CASSSPAGGQNEQFF. The CDR3 coding sequence is TGTGCCAGCAGCTCCCCAGCGGGGGGGCAGAATGAGCAGTTCTTC.